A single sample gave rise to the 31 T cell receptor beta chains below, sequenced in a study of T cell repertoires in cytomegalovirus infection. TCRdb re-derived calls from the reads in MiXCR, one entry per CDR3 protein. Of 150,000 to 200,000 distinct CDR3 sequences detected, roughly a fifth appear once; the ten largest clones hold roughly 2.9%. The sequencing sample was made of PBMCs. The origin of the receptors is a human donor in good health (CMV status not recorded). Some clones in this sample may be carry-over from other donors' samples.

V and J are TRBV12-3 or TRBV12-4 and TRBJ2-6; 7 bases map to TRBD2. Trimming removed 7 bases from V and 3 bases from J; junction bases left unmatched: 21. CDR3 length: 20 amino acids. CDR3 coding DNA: TGTGCCAGCACCCCTAGGGGAGGGAAGGGGACCTCTCTTGGGGCCAACGTCCTGACTTTC. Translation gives CASTPRGGKGTSLGANVLTF.

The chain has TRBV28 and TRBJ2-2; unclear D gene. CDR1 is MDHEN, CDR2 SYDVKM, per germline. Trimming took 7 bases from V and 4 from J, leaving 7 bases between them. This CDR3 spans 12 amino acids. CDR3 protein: CASTDRTGELFF. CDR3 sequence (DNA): TGTGCCAGCACCGATCGCACCGGGGAGCTGTTTTTT.

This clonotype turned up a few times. The CDR3 DNA sequence: TGTGCCAGCAGCCCAAAAAGACTAGCGGGGGAAGAGACCCAGTACTTC. Residues: CASSPKRLAGEETQYF. The genes are TRBV14 and TRBJ2-5, with TRBD2 matching over 12 bases. This CDR3 is built from 16 residues. The junction had 6 bases not matched to a gene; V was cut back by 4 bases and J by 3 bases. Looked up from germline, CDR1 is SGHDN and CDR2 is FVKESK.

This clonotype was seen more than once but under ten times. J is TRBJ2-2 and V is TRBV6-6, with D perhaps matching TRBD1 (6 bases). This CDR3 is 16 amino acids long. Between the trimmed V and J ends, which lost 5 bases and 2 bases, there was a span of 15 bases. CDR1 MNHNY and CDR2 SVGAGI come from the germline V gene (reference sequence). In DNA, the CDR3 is TGTGCCAGCAGTCCGCCGGGACACTATAACACCGGGGAGCTGTTTTTT. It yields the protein CASSPPGHYNTGELFF.

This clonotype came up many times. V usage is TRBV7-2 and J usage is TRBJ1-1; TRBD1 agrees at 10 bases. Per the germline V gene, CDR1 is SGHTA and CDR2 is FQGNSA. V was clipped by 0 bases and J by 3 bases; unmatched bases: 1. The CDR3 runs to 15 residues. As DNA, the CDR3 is TGTGCCAGCAGCTTAGCGGACAGGGGGGACACTGAAGCTTTCTTT. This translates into CASSLADRGDTEAFF.

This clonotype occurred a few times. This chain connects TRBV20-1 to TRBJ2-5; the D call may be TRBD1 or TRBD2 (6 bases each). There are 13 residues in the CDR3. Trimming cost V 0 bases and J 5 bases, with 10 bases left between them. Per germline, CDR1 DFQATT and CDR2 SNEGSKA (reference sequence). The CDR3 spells CSAREGGSETQYF. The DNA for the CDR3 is TGCAGTGCTAGAGAAGGGGGGTCGGAGACCCAGTACTTC.

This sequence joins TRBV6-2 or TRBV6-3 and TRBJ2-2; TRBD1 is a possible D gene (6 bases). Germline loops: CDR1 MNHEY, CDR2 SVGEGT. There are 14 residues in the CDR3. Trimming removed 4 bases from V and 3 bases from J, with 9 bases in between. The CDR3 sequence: CASSFEGDTGELFF. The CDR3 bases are TGTGCCAGCAGTTTTGAGGGGGACACCGGGGAGCTGTTTTTT.

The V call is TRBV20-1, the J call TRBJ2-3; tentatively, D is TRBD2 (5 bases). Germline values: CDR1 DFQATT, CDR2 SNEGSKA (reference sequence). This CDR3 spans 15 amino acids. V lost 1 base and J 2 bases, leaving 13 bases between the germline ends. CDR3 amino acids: CSARGRKTNTDTQYF. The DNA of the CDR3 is TGCAGTGCTAGAGGTCGGAAGACTAACACAGATACGCAGTATTTT.

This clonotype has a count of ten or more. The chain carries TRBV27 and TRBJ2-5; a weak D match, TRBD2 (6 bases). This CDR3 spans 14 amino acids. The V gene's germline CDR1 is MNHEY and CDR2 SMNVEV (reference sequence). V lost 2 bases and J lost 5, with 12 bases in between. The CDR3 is CASSLGAEGETQYF. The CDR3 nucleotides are TGTGCCAGCAGTTTAGGAGCGGAGGGGGAGACCCAGTACTTC.

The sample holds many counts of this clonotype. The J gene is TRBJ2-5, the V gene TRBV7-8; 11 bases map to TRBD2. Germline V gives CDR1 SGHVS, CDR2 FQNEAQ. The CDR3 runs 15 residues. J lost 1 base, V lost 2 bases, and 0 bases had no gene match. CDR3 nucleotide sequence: TGTGCCAGCAGCTTACTAGCGGGGGGCCAAGAGACCCAGTACTTC. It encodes CASSLLAGGQETQYF.

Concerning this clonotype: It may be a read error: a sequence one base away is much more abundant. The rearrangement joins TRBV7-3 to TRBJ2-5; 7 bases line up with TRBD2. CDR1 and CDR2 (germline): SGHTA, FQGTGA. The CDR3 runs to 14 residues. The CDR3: CASSLWGEGETPYF. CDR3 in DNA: TGTGCCAGCAGCTTGTGGGGGGAGGGCGAGACCCCGTACTTC.

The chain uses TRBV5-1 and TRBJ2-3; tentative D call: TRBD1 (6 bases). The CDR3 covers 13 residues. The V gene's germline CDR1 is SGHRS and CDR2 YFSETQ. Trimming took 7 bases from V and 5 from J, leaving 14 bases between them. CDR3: CASGLLQGDTQYF. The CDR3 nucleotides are TGCGCCAGCGGACTCCTACAGGGAGATACGCAGTATTTT.

This chain's CDR3 is CASTTRQNTEAFF. CDR3 nucleotide sequence: TGTGCCAGCACCACACGGCAGAACACTGAAGCTTTCTTT. The rearrangement joins TRBV12-3 or TRBV12-4 to TRBJ1-1, with no clear D. The length of the CDR3 is 13 residues. Trimming took off 7 bases at V and 1 base at J, with 10 bases between the two ends.

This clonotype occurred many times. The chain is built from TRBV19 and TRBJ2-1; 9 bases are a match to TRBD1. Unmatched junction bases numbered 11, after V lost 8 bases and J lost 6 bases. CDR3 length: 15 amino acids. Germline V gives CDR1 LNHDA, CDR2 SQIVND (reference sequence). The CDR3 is CASFGTGLRSNEQFF. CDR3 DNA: TGTGCCAGTTTTGGGACAGGGCTGAGGAGCAATGAGCAGTTCTTC.

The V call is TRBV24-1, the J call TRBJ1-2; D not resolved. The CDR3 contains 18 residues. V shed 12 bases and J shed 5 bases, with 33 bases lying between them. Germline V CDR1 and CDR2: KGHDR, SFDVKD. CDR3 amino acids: CAFAGSKYVKRSQYGYTF. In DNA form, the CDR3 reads TGTGCCTTCGCCGGGAGCAAGTATGTGAAGCGCAGCCAATATGGCTACACCTTC.

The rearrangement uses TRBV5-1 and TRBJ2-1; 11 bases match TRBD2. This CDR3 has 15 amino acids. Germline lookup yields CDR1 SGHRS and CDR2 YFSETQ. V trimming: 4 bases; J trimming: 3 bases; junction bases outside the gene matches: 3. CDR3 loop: CASSGGTSGYNEQFF. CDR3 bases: TGCGCCAGCAGCGGAGGGACTAGCGGCTACAATGAGCAGTTCTTC.

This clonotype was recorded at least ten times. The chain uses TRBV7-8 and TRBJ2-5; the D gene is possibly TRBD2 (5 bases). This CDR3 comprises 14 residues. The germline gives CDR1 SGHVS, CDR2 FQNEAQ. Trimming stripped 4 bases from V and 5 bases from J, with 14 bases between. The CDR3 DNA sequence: TGTGCCAGCAGCTATGTCGACGGCGGGGAGACCCAGTACTTC. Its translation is CASSYVDGGETQYF. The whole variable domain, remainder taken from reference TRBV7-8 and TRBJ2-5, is GAGVSQSPRYKVAKRGQDVALRCDPISGHVSLFWYQQALGQGPEFLTYFQNEAQLDKSGLPSDRFFAERPEGSVSTLKIQRTQQEDSAVYLCASSYVDGGETQYFGPGTRLLVL.

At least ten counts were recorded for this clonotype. In DNA, the CDR3 is TGTGCCAGCAGCTTACGCCCCTCCGGGACACCATACACTGAAGCTTTCTTT. Translation: CASSLRPSGTPYTEAFF. V and J are TRBV7-3 and TRBJ1-1; a weak D match, TRBD1 (6 bases). V gave up 2 bases and J gave up 3 bases, with 19 bases separating them. This CDR3 is 17 amino acids long. The V gene's germline CDR1 is SGHTA and CDR2 FQGTGA.

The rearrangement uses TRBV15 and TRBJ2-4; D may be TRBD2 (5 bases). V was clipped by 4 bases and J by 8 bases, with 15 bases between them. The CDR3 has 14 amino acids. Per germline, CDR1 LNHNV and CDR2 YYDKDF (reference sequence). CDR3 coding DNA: TGTGCCACCAGCACTATACTAGTTCCTGACATTCAGTACTTC. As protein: CATSTILVPDIQYF.

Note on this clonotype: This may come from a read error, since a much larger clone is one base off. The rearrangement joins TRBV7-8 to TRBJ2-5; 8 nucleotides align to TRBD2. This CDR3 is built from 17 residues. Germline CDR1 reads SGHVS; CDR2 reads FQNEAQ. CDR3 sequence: CVSSSSQPGLVEETQYF. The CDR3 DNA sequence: TGTGTCAGCAGCTCTTCCCAGCCGGGACTAGTGGAAGAGACCCAGTACTTC.

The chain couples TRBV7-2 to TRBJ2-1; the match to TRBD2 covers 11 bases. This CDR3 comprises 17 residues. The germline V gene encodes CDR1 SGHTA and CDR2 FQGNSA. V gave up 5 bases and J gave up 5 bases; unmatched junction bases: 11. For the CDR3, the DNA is TGTGCCAGCAGCCCGCTAGGGGGACTAGCGGAGAACAATGAGCAGTTCTTC. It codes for CASSPLGGLAENNEQFF.

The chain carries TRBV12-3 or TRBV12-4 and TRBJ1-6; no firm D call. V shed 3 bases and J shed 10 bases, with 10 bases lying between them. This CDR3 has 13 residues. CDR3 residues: CASSLYAESPLHF. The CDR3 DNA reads TGTGCCAGCAGTTTGTACGCGGAATCACCCCTCCACTTT.

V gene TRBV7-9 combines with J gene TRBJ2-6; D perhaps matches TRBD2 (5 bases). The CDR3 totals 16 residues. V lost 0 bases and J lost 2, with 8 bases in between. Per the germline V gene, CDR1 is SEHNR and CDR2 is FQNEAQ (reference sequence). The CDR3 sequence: CASSLATGTGANVLTF. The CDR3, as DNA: TGTGCCAGCAGCTTAGCAACGGGGACTGGGGCCAACGTCCTGACTTTC. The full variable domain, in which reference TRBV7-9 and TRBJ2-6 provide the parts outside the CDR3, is DTGVSQNPRHKITKRGQNVTFRCDPISEHNRLYWYRQTLGQGPEFLTYFQNEAQLEKSRLLSDRFSAERPKGSFSTLEIQRTEQGDSAMYLCASSLATGTGANVLTFGAGSRLTVL.

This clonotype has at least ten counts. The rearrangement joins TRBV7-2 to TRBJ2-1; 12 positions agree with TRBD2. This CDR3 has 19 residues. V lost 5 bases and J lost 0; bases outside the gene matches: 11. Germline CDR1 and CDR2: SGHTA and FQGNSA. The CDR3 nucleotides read TGTGCCAGCAGCCACCCGGGGCTAGCGGGAGGGAACTCCTACAATGAGCAGTTCTTC. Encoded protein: CASSHPGLAGGNSYNEQFF.

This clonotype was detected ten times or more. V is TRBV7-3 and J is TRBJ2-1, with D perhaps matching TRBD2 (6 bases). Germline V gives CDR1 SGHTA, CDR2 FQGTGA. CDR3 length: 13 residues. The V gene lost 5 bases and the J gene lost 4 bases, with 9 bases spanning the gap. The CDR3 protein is CASSSGTYNEQFF. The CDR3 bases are TGTGCCAGCAGCAGTGGGACTTACAATGAGCAGTTCTTC.

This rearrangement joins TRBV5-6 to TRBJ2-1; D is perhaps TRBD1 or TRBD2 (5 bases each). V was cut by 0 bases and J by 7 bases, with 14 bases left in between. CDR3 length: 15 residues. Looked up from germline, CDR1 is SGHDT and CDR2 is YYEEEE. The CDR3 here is CASSLGGAQGNEQFF. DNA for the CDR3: TGTGCCAGCAGCTTGGGAGGGGCACAAGGGAATGAGCAGTTCTTC.

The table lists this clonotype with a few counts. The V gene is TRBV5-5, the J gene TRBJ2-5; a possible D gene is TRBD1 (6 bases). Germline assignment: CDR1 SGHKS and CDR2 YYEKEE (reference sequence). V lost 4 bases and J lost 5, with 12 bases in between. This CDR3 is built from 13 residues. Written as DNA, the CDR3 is TGTGCCAGCAGCCGAGGGGGTGAGGAGACCCAGTACTTC. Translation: CASSRGGEETQYF.

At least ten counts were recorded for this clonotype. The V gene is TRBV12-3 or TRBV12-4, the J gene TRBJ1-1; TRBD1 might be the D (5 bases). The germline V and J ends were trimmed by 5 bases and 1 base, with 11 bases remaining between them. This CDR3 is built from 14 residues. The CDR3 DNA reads TGTGCCAGCAGTCCGTCGACAGCGAACACTGAAGCTTTCTTT. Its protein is CASSPSTANTEAFF.

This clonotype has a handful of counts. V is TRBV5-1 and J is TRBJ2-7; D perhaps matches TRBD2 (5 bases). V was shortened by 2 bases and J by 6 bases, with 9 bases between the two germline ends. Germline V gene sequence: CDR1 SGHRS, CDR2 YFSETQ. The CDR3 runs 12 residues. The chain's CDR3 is CASSLRGPEQYF. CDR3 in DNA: TGCGCCAGCAGCTTACGAGGGCCCGAGCAGTACTTC.

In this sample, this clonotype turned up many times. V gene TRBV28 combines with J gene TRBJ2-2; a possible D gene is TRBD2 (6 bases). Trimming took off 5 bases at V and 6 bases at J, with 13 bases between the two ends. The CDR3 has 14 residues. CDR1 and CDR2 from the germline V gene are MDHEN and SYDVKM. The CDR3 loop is CASSPPRLAGELFF. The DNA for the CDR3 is TGTGCCAGCAGTCCCCCCCGACTAGCCGGGGAGCTGTTTTTT. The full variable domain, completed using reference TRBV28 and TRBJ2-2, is DVKVTQSSRYLVKRTGEKVFLECVQDMDHENMFWYRQDPGLGLRLIYFSYDVKMKEKGDIPEGYSVSREKKERFSLILESASTNQTSMYLCASSPPRLAGELFFGEGSRLTVL.

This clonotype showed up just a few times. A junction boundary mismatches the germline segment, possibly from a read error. DNA of the CDR3: TGTGCTAGCAGCCCGTCGTCAGGAGTGGGGACAGATACGCAGTATTTT. Protein product: CASSPSSGVGTDTQYF. This chain links TRBV7-7 with TRBJ2-3; D ambiguous. There are 16 residues in the CDR3. In germline, CDR1 is SSHAT, CDR2 FNYEAQ (reference sequence). Supplemented by reference TRBV7-7 and TRBJ2-3, the full variable domain reads GAGVSQSPRYKVTKRGQDVTLRCDPISSHATLYWYQQALGQGPEFLTYFNYEAQPDKSGLPSDRFSAERPEGSISTLTIQRTEQRDSAMYRCASSPSSGVGTDTQYFGPGTRLTVL.